Following are 13 T cell receptor beta chains from one sample sequenced in a study of CD8+ T cells in alopecia areata (dated by TCRdb to about 2018). The library relied on the immunoSEQ multiplex PCR assay. RNA was extracted from all samples and reverse transcribed into cDNA, which served as template for TCR sequencing. As stored in TCRdb, this immuneACCESS dataset retains in-frame rearrangements with V and J assigned. A fraction of the clones does not appear; measured against another copy, unresolved V genes explain less than half of the discrepancy, and the remainder lacks a known reason. For this sample the table gives about 200,000 clones, of which 55% to 70% were detected only once. Over 3% of the sample is in the top ten clones. The time point label corresponds to: about 4 weeks on oral tofacitinib. In the paper's terms, the treatment or condition label means: oral pan-JAK inhibitor, 5-10 mg twice daily.

Sequencing used CD4+ T cells sorted from blood, obtained at week 4, from a patient treated with tofacitinib. Every receptor here comes from a human donor with alopecia areata.

The rearrangement links TRBV6-5 to TRBJ2-3; D unclear. The germline CDR1 and CDR2 sequences are MNHEY and SVGAGI. The CDR3 is 14 amino acids. V was shortened by 6 bases and J by 3 bases, with 13 bases between the two germline ends. CDR3 sequence reads: CASSSVGVTDTQYF. The DNA for the CDR3 is TGTGCCAGCAGCTCCGTTGGGGTAACAGATACGCAGTATTTT.

This chain links TRBV7-2 with TRBJ2-1; D perhaps matches TRBD2 (5 bases). Germline V CDR1 and CDR2: SGHTA, FQGNSA. The V end was cut by 2 bases, the J end by 9 bases, with 11 bases between. CDR3 length: 13 amino acids. The CDR3 here is CASSLFAGGEQFF. Here the CDR3 DNA reads TGTGCCAGCAGCTTATTCGCGGGTGGTGAGCAGTTCTTC.

The chain links TRBV29-1 to TRBJ2-3; 7 nucleotides match TRBD2. J was trimmed by 1 base and V by 6 bases; bases with no gene match: 10. CDR3 length equals 15 residues. In germline, CDR1 is SQVTM, CDR2 ANQGSEA. DNA for the CDR3: TGCAGCGTCGTTAAGGAGCGGGGACGCACAGATACGCAGTATTTT. This codes for CSVVKERGRTDTQYF.

The J gene is TRBJ2-4, the V gene TRBV15, with D possibly matching TRBD1 (5 bases). The CDR3 has 17 residues. Germline CDR1 reads LNHNV; CDR2 reads YYDKDF (reference sequence). Deletions cut 1 base from V and 3 bases from J, with 16 bases between. The CDR3 loop reads CATSRGTGRAGKNIQYF. CDR3 nucleotide sequence: TGTGCCACCAGCAGAGGGACGGGCAGGGCAGGCAAAAACATTCAGTACTTC.

The chain combines TRBV7-2 with TRBJ2-5; 8 bases align to TRBD2. V lost 5 bases, J lost 5 bases, and 7 bases stayed unmatched. The CDR3 has 14 residues. Germline V gene lookup returns CDR1 SGHTA and CDR2 FQGNSA. CDR3 DNA: TGTGCCAGCAGCCGGAGCGGGGGTCGGGAGACCCAGTACTTC. This gives the protein CASSRSGGRETQYF.

The sample holds a few counts of this clone. V and J are TRBV4-1 and TRBJ2-5; TRBD2 is a possible D gene (7 bases). The CDR3 consists of 15 residues. V was trimmed by 2 bases and J by 5 bases, leaving 15 bases between them. The V gene's germline CDR1 is MGHRA and CDR2 YSYEKL. CDR3 nucleotides: TGCGCCAGCAGCCAATTCGGGGGGCCAGACGAGACCCAGTACTTC. Protein sequence: CASSQFGGPDETQYF.

The chain employs TRBV30 and TRBJ2-5; 7 positions agree with TRBD1. CDR3 length: 15 amino acids. CDR1 is GTSNPN and CDR2 is SVGIG in the germline V gene (reference sequence). Unmatched junction bases numbered 11, after V lost 7 bases and J lost 0 bases. CDR3 in amino acids: CAYERDRRYQETQYF. The CDR3 bases are TGTGCCTACGAGAGGGACAGAAGGTACCAAGAGACCCAGTACTTC.

The rearrangement links TRBV18 to TRBJ1-1; D is undetermined. Trimming pared 2 bases from V and 1 base from J, leaving 5 bases between. From germline, CDR1 is KGHSH and CDR2 LQKENI. The CDR3 runs 13 residues. The CDR3 loop reads CASSPVSNTEAFF. The CDR3 DNA sequence: TGTGCCAGCTCACCAGTCTCGAACACTGAAGCTTTCTTT.

The chain carries TRBV7-9 and TRBJ2-3; unclear D gene. This CDR3 has 12 amino acids. The V end was cut by 2 bases, the J end by 2 bases, with 2 bases between. The V gene's germline CDR1 is SEHNR and CDR2 FQNEAQ (reference sequence). CDR3 nucleotides: TGTGCCAGCAGCTTACACACAGATACGCAGTATTTT. Translation: CASSLHTDTQYF.

The rearrangement links TRBV4-3 to TRBJ1-5; D is ambiguous. This CDR3 contains 15 residues. Trimming shortened V by 0 bases and J by 5 bases, and 11 bases separated the two germline ends. Looked up from germline, CDR1 is LGHNA and CDR2 is YSLEER. The CDR3 DNA is TGCGCCAGCAGCCAAGACAGGATGGGCGATCAGCCCCAGCATTTT. It encodes CASSQDRMGDQPQHF.

The V call is TRBV30, the J call TRBJ2-7; TRBD1 matches at 7 bases. The CDR3 has 12 amino acids. CDR1 GTSNPN and CDR2 SVGIG come from the germline V gene (reference sequence). V was clipped by 2 bases and J by 3 bases; unmatched bases: 1. CDR3 loop: CAWSTGVYEQYF. The CDR3 DNA reads TGTGCCTGGAGTACAGGGGTCTACGAGCAGTACTTC.

There are a few counts of this clone. V gene TRBV29-1 combines with J gene TRBJ1-1; D remains unclear. The CDR3 consists of 14 residues. Germline CDR1 and CDR2: SQVTM and ANQGSEA. V was clipped by 5 bases and J by 4 bases, with 17 bases between them. Written as DNA, the CDR3 is TGCAGCGTTCCCTCCCGGCCCTGGGGCACTGAAGCTTTCTTT. Translating gives CSVPSRPWGTEAFF.

This chain joins TRBV30 and TRBJ2-3; perhaps TRBD1 as D (5 bases). Trimming cost V 0 bases and J 6 bases, with 7 bases left between them. Germline assignment: CDR1 GTSNPN and CDR2 SVGIG (reference sequence). The CDR3 is 12 residues long. The DNA for the CDR3 is TGTGCCTGGAGTGTGACAGCTGATACGCAGTATTTT. Translating gives CAWSVTADTQYF.